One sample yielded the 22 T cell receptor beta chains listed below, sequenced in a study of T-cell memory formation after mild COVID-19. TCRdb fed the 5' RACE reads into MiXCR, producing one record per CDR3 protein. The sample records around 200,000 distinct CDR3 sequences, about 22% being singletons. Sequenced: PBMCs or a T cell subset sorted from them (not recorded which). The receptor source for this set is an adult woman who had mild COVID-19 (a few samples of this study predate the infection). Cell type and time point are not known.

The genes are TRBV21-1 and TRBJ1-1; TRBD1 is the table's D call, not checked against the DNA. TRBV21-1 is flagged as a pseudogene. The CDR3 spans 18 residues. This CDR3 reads CASSKMGQGVPMNTEAFF. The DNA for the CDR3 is TGTGCCAGCAGCAAAATGGGACAGGGTGTCCCCATGAACACTGAAGCTTTCTTT.

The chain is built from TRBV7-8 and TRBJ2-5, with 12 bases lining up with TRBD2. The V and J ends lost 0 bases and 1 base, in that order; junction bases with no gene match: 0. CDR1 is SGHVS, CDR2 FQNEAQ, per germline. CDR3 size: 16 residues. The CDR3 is CASSLATSGGQETQYF. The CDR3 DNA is TGTGCCAGCAGCTTAGCGACTAGCGGGGGCCAAGAGACCCAGTACTTC. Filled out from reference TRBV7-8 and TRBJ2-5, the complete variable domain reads GAGVSQSPRYKVAKRGQDVALRCDPISGHVSLFWYQQALGQGPEFLTYFQNEAQLDKSGLPSDRFFAERPEGSVSTLKIQRTQQEDSAVYLCASSLATSGGQETQYFGPGTRLLVL.

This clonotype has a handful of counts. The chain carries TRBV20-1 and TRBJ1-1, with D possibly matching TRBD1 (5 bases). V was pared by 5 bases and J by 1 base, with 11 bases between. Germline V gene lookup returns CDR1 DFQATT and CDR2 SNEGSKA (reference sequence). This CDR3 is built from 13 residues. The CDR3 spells CSAWGRWNTEAFF. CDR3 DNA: TGCAGTGCTTGGGGACGGTGGAACACTGAAGCTTTCTTT.

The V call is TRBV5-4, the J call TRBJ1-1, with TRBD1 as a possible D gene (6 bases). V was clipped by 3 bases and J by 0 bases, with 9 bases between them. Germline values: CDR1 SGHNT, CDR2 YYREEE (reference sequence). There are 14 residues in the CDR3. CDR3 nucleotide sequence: TGTGCCAGCAGCTCGGGACACTTGAACACTGAAGCTTTCTTT. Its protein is CASSSGHLNTEAFF. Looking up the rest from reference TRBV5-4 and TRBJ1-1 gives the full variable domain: ETGVTQSPTHLIKTRGQQVTLRCSSQSGHNTVSWYQQALGQGPQFIFQYYREEENGRGNFPPRFSGLQFPNYSSELNVNALELDDSALYLCASSSGHLNTEAFFGQGTRLTVV.

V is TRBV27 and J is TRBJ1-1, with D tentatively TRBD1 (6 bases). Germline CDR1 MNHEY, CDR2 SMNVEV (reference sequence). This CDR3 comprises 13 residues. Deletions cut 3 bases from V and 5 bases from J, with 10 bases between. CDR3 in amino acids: CASSLWRGTEAFF. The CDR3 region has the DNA TGTGCCAGCAGTTTGTGGAGGGGGACTGAAGCTTTCTTT.

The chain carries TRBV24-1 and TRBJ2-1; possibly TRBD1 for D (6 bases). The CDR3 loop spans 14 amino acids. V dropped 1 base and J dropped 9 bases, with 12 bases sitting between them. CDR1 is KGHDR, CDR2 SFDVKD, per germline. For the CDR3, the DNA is TGTGCCACCAGTGATTTAGGGGGAGATCTTGAGCAGTTCTTC. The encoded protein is CATSDLGGDLEQFF.

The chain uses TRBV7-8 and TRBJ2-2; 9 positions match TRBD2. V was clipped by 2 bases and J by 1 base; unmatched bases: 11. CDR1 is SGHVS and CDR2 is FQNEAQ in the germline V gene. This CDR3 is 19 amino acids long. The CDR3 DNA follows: TGTGCCAGCAGCTTACCTCGAGCGGGGGGCCCCCTGAACACCGGGGAGCTGTTTTTT. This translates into CASSLPRAGGPLNTGELFF.

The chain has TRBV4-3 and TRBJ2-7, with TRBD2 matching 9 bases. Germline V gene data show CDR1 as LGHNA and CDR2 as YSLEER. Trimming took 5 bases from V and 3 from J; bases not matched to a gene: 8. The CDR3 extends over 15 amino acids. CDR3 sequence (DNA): TGCGCCAGCAGCTACTCGGCGGGAGGGGACTACGAGCAGTACTTC. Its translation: CASSYSAGGDYEQYF.

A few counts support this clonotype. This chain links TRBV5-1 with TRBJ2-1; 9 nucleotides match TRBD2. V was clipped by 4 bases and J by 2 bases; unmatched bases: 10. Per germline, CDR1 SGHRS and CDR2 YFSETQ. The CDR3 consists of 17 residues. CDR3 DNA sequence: TGCGCCAGCAGCACCTCCCCACTAGCGGGTCCCTACAATGAGCAGTTCTTC. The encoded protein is CASSTSPLAGPYNEQFF.

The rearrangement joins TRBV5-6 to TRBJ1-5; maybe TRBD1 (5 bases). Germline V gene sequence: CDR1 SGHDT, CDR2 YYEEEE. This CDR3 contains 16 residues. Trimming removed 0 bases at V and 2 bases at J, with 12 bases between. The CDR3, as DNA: TGTGCCAGCAGCTTGGCCGGTAGCAGGGGCAATCAGCCCCAGCATTTT. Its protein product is CASSLAGSRGNQPQHF. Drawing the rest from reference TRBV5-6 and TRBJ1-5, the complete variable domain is DAGVTQSPTHLIKTRGQQVTLRCSPKSGHDTVSWYQQALGQGPQFIFQYYEEEERQRGNFPDRFSGHQFPNYSSELNVNALLLGDSALYLCASSLAGSRGNQPQHFGDGTRLSIL.

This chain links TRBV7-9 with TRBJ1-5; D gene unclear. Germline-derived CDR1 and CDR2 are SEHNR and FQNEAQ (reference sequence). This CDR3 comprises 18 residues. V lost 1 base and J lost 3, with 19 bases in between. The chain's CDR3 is CASSLGLQQGPHNQPQHF. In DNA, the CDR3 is TGTGCCAGCAGCTTAGGATTACAACAAGGACCACACAATCAGCCCCAGCATTTT. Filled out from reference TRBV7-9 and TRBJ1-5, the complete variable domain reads DTGVSQNPRHKITKRGQNVTFRCDPISEHNRLYWYRQTLGQGPEFLTYFQNEAQLEKSRLLSDRFSAERPKGSFSTLEIQRTEQGDSAMYLCASSLGLQQGPHNQPQHFGDGTRLSIL.

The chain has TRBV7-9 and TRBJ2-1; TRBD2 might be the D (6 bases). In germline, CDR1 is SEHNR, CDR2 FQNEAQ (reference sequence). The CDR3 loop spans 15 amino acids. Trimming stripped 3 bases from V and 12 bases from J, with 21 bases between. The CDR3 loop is CASSFTGTPPLGQFF. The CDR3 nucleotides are TGTGCCAGCAGCTTCACCGGGACTCCACCGCTTGGGCAGTTCTTC.

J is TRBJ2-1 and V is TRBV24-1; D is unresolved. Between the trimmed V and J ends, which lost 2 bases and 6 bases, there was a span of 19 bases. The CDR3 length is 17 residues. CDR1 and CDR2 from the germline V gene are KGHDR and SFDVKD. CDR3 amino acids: CATSDSLFRYAINEQFF. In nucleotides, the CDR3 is TGTGCCACCAGTGATTCCCTGTTTCGGTATGCCATCAATGAGCAGTTCTTC.

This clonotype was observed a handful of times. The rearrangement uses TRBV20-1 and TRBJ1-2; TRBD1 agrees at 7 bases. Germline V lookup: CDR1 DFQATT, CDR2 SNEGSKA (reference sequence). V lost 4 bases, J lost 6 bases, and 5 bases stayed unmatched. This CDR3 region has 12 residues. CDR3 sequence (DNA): TGCAGTGCTATATCAGGGGGTCATGGCTACACCTTC. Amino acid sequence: CSAISGGHGYTF.

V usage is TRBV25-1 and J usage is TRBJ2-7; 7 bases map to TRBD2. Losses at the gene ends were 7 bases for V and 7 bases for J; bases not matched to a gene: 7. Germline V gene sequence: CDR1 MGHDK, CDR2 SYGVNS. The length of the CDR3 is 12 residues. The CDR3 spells CASTTLGGEQYF. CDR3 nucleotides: TGTGCCAGCACCACATTGGGGGGGGAGCAGTACTTC.

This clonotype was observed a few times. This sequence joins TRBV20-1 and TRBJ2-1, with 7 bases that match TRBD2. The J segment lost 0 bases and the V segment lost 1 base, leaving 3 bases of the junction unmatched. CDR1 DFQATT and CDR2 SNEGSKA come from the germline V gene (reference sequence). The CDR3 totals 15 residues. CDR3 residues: CSARGASGSYNEQFF. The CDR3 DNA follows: TGCAGTGCTAGAGGGGCTAGCGGCTCCTACAATGAGCAGTTCTTC.

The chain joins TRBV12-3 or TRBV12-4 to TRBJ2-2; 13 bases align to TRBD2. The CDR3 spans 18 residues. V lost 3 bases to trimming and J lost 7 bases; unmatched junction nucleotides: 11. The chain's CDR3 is CASSFGIGTSGEGGELFF. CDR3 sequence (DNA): TGTGCCAGCAGTTTTGGGATTGGGACTAGCGGGGAGGGCGGGGAGCTGTTTTTT.

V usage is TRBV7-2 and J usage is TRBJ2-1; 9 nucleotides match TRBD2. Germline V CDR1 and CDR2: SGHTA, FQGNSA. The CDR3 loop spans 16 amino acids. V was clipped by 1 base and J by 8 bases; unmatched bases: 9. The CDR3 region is CASSLDPSGVDYEQFF. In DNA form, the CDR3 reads TGTGCCAGCAGCTTAGATCCTAGCGGGGTGGACTATGAGCAGTTCTTC.

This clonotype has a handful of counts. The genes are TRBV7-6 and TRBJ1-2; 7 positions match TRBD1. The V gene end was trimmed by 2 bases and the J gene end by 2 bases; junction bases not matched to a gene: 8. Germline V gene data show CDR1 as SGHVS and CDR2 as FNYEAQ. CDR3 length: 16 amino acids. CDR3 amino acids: CASSLSDREGNYGYTF. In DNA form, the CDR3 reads TGTGCCAGCAGCTTATCCGACAGGGAGGGGAACTATGGCTACACCTTC.

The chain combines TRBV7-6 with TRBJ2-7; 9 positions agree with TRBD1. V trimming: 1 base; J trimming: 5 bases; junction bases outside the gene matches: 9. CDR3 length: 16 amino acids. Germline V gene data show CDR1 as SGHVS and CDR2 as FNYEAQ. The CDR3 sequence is CASSLGAGTGRHEQYF. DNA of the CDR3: TGTGCCAGCAGCTTAGGGGCCGGGACAGGGAGGCACGAGCAGTACTTC.

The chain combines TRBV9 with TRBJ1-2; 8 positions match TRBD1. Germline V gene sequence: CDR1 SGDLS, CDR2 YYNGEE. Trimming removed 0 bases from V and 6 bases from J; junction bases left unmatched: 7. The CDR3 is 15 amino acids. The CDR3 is CASSVGQGAVHGYTF. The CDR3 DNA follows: TGTGCCAGCAGCGTAGGGCAGGGGGCCGTTCATGGCTACACCTTC.

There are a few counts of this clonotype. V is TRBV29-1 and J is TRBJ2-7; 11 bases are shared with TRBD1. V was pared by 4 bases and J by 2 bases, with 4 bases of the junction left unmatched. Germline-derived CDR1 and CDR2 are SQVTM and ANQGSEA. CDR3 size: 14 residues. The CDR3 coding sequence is TGCAGCGTTGGGGGGACAGGGGGAACCTACGAGCAGTACTTC. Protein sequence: CSVGGTGGTYEQYF.